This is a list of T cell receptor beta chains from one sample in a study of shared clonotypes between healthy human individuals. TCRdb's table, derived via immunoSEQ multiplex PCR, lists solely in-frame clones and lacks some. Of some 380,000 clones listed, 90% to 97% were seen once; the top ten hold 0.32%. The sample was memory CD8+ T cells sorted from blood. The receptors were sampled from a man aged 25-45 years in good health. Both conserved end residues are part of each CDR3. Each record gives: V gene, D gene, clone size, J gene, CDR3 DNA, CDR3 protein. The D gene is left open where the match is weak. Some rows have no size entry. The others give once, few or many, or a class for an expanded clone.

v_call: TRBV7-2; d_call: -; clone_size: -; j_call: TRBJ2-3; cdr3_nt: TGTGCCAGCAGCTTTAGGGAGCGAGATACGCAGTATTTT; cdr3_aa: CASSFRERDTQYF
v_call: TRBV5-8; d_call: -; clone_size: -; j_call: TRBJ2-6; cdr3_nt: TGTGCCAGCAGCTTATGGACTGGGGCCAACGTCCTGACTTTC; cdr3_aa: CASSLWTGANVLTF
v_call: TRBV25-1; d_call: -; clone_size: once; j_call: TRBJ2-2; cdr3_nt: TGTGCCAGCAGTGAATTCGGCGGGGAGCTGTTTTTT; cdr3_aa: CASSEFGGELFF
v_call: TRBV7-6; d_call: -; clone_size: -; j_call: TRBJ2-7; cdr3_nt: TGTGCCAGCAGCTTATCCCCAATAAGAGTTTTCCCCATCGAGCAGTACTTC; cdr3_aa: CASSLSPIRVFPIEQYF
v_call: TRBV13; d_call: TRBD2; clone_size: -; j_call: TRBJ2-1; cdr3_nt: TGTGCCAGCAGCCTCCTCGGACTAGCGGGAGGGTTCAATGAGCAGTTCTTC; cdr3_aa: CASSLLGLAGGFNEQFF
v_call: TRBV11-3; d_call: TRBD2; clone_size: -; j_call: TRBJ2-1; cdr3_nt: TGTGCCAGCAGCTTAGCCGCGGGAGGGCACAATGAGCAGTTCTTC; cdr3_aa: CASSLAAGGHNEQFF
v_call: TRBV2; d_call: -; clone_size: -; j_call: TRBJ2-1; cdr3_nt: TGTGCCAGCAGTCTAACCCTACTAGGCTCGCAGTTCTTC; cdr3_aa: CASSLTLLGSQFF
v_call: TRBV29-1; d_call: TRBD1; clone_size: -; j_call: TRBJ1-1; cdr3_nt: TGCAGCGTGGGCAGGGCCAGGGGGCGAACTGAAGCCTTCTTT; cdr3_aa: CSVGRARGRTEAFF
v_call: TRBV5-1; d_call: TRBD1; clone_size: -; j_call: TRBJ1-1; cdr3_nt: TGCGCCAGCAGCGACCCCAGGGGGGTGACTGAAGCTTTCTTT; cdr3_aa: CASSDPRGVTEAFF
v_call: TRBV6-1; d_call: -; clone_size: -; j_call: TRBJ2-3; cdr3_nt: TGTGCCAGCAGTGGGACGGGTGTTAGTCCAGATACGCAGTATTTT; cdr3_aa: CASSGTGVSPDTQYF
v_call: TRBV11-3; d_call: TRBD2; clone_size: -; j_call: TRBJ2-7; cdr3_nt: TGTGCCAGCACCTCATCCGGACTAGCGGGAGGCCCGAGATCCCCCGAGCAGTACTTC; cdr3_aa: CASTSSGLAGGPRSPEQYF
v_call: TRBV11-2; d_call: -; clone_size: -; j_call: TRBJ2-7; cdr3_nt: TGTGCCAGCAGCTTAGAAAGGACCTACGAGCAGTACTTC; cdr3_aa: CASSLERTYEQYF
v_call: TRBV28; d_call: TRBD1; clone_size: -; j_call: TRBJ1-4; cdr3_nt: TGTGCCAGCAGAAAATGGGTCCGACAGGGTAATTTTTTT; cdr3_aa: CASRKWVRQGNFF